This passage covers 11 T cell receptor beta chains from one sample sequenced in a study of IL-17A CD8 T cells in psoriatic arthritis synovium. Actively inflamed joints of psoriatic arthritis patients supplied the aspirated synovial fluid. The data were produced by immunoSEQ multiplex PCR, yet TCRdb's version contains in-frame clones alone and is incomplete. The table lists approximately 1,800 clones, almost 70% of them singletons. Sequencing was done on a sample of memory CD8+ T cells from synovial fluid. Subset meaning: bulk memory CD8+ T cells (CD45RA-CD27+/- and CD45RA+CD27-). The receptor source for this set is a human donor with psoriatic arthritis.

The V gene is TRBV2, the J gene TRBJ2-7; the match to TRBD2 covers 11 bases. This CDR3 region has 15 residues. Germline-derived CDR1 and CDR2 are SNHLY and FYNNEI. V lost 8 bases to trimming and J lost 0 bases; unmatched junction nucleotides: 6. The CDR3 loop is CASAATSGSSYEQYF. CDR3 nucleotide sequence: TGTGCCAGCGCCGCAACTAGCGGGAGCTCCTACGAGCAGTACTTC.

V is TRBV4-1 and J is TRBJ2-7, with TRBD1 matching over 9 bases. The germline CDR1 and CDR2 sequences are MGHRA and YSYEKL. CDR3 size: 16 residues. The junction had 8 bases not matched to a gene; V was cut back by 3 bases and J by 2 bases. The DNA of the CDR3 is TGCGCCAGCAGCCAGGGACCGGGACAGGGAACCTACGAGCAGTACTTC. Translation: CASSQGPGQGTYEQYF.

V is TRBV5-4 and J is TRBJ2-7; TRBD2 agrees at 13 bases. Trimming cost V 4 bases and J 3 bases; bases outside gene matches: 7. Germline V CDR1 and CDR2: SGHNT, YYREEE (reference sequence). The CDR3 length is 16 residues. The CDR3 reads CASSIGLAGAYYEQYF. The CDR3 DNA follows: TGTGCCAGCAGCATAGGACTAGCGGGGGCCTACTACGAGCAGTACTTC. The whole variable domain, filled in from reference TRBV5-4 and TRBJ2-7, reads ETGVTQSPTHLIKTRGQQVTLRCSSQSGHNTVSWYQQALGQGPQFIFQYYREEENGRGNFPPRFSGLQFPNYSSELNVNALELDDSALYLCASSIGLAGAYYEQYFGPGTRLTVT.

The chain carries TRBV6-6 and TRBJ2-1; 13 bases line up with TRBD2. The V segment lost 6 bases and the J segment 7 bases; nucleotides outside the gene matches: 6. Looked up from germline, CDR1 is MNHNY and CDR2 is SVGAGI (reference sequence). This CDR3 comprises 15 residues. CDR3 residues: CASSLTSGGYNEQFF. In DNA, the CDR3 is TGTGCCAGCAGCCTGACTAGCGGGGGGTATAATGAGCAGTTCTTC.

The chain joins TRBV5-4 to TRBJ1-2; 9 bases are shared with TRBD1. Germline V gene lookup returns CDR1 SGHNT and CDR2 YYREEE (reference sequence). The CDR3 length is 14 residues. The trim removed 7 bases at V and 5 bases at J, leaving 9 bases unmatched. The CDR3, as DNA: TGTGCCAGCTCGGGGACAGGGAGGTTTTATGGCTACACCTTC. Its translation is CASSGTGRFYGYTF.

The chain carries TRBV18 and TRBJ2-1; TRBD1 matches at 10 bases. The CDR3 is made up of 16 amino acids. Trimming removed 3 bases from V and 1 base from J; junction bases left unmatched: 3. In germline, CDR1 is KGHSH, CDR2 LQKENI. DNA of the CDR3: TGTGCCAGCTCACCGCCGGGACAGGGGTCCTACAATGAGCAGTTCTTC. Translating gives CASSPPGQGSYNEQFF.

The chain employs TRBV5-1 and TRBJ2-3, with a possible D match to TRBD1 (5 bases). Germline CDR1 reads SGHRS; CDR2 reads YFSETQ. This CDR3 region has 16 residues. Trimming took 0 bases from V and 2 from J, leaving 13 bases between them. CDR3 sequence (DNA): TGCGCCAGCAGCTTGGCCAGGGCGGAGAACACAGATACGCAGTATTTT. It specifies CASSLARAENTDTQYF.

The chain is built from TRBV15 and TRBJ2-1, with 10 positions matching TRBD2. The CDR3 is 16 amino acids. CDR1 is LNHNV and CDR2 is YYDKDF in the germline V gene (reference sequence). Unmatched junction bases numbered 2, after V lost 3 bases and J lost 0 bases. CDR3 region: CATSSERGGSYNEQFF. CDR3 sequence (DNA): TGTGCCACCAGCAGTGAGCGGGGGGGCTCCTACAATGAGCAGTTCTTC.

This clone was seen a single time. CDR3 protein: CASSWTGSNQPQHF. DNA of the CDR3: TGTGCCAGCAGCTGGACAGGGAGCAATCAGCCCCAGCATTTT. The rearrangement joins TRBV5-5 to TRBJ1-5; 8 bases agree with TRBD1. Germline V lookup: CDR1 SGHKS, CDR2 YYEKEE (reference sequence). After removal of 3 bases from V and 1 base from J, the junction contained 0 bases not matched to a gene. There are 14 residues in the CDR3.

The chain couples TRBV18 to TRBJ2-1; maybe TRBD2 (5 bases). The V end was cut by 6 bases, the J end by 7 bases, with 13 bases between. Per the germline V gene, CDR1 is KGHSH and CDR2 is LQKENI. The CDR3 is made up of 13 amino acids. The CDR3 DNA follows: TGTGCCAGCTCTCCAGATCGGGGTAATGAGCAGTTCTTC. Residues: CASSPDRGNEQFF.

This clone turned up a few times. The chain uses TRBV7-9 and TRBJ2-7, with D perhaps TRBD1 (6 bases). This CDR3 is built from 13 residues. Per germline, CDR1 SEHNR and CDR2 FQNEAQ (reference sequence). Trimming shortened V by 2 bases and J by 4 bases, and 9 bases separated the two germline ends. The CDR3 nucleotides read TGTGCCAGCAGCTTATCCGGGACATACGAGCAGTACTTC. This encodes CASSLSGTYEQYF. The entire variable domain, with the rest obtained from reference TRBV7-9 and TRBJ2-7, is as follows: DTGVSQNPRHKITKRGQNVTFRCDPISEHNRLYWYRQTLGQGPEFLTYFQNEAQLEKSRLLSDRFSAERPKGSFSTLEIQRTEQGDSAMYLCASSLSGTYEQYFGPGTRLTVT.